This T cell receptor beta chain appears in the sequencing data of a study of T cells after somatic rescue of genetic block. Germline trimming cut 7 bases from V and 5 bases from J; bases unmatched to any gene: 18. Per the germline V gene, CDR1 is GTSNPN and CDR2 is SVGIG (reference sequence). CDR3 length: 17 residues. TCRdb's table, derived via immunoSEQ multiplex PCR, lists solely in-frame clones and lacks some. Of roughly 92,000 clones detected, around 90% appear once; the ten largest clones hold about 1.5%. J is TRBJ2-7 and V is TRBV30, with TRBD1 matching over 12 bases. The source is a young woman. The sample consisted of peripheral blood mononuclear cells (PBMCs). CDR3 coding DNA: TGTGCCTACCTATCACCGGGACAGGGGGCGACGGGAGACGAGCAGTACTTC. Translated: CAYLSPGQGATGDEQYF.